This T cell receptor (beta chain) came from a study of blood T cell repertoires in COVID-19. Looking at the study overall: Samples representing acute and convalescent COVID-19 were sourced from the United States, Italy and Spain. T cells, B-cell-depleted T cells, or PBMCs supplied cDNA or gDNA.

Under the authors' procedure: Reference gene primer amplification in the assay estimated nucleated cell counts. TCRdb's copy holds only in-frame clones and misses some; the assay was immunoSEQ multiplex PCR. V and J calls and clone size are as listed in that table; D and trimming were resolved from the DNA. The sample includes about 170,000 clones, around 81% of them seen just once. Seattle's cohort entered during active infection and was followed longitudinally. CDR3 length: 13 amino acids. V lost 2 bases and J 2 bases, leaving 7 bases between the germline ends. The germline V gene encodes CDR1 SGHNT and CDR2 YYREEE (reference sequence).

This chain connects TRBV5-4 to TRBJ2-5, with D tentatively TRBD2 (5 bases). Sequencing was done on a sample of peripheral blood. This clonotype was obtained from a woman older than 75 with COVID-19, enrolled during active disease. CDR3 amino acids: CASSFKRQETQYF. The CDR3 nucleotides are TGTGCCAGCAGCTTTAAGCGGCAAGAGACCCAGTACTTC.